The next 3 T cell receptor beta chains were all read from a single sample in a study of Ad26.COV2.S vaccination and SARS-CoV-2 variants. Treatment indicated: roughly 18 received Ad26.COV2.S at low or high dose, single or two shots; roughly five received placebo; per-sample allocation not given. Samples came from day 63 after the first vaccine or placebo injection. Profiled with immunoSEQ multiplex PCR; TCRdb holds only in-frame clones, not every one. The sample yields about half a million clones, 89% seen once. This sample comprised peripheral blood, obtained in a trial of Ad26.COV2.S vaccine versus placebo. Receptors were obtained from a person aged 18-60 years who received the Ad26.COV2.S COVID-19 vaccine or a placebo.

The chain is built from TRBV13 and TRBJ2-7, with unresolved D. Germline V gene lookup returns CDR1 PRHDT and CDR2 FYEKMQ (reference sequence). V lost 5 bases and J 0 bases, leaving 11 bases between the germline ends. The CDR3 has 14 residues. CDR3 region: CASSKGPSSYEQYF. CDR3 in DNA: TGTGCCAGCAGCAAAGGACCTTCCTCCTACGAGCAGTACTTC.

The chain carries TRBV18 and TRBJ2-7; D call uncertain. V shed 3 bases and J shed 0 bases, with 12 bases lying between them. Germline values: CDR1 KGHSH, CDR2 LQKENI. The CDR3 is made up of 15 amino acids. CDR3 DNA: TGTGCCAGCTCACCCCCGGGTTCTGCCTCCTACGAGCAGTACTTC. Translated, it gives CASSPPGSASYEQYF.

This clone came up once. This chain joins TRBV28 and TRBJ1-3, with TRBD1 as a possible D gene (5 bases). Per the germline V gene, CDR1 is MDHEN and CDR2 is SYDVKM. V lost 8 bases to trimming and J lost 4 bases, with 12 bases between them. This CDR3 has 13 amino acids. CDR3 residues: CASGWGGGNTIYF. The CDR3 DNA reads as TGTGCCAGCGGATGGGGGGGAGGAAACACCATATATTTT.